The 25 T cell receptor beta chains below all came from one sample that was sequenced in a study of control samples from healthy donors and cancer patients (TCRdb year 2020). The receptor library was made with the immunoSEQ multiplex PCR assay. Held by TCRdb, this immuneACCESS table contains in-frame sequences only and omits some clones. Under half of the omission traces to an unresolved V gene where checked; the cause of the rest is unknown. The sample table records 95,000 to 150,000 clones; approximately 89% of these occur just once. Approximately 8% of the sample is in the top ten clones. Input material: blood. The source is a woman in her late teens or twenties in good health.

V is TRBV9 and J is TRBJ2-1, with D unresolved. The CDR3 is made up of 16 amino acids. The germline gives CDR1 SGDLS, CDR2 YYNGEE. Trimming removed 0 bases from V and 14 bases from J, with 24 bases in between. The CDR3 nucleotides read TGTGCCAGCAGCGTAGACCCAGCAGATAGTTCAATGAAAAAGTTCTTC. The encoded protein is CASSVDPADSSMKKFF.

In its sample, this clone was seen once. This rearrangement joins TRBV2 to TRBJ2-7, with a weak D call TRBD1 (6 bases). Trimming removed 0 bases at V and 2 bases at J, with 11 bases between. The germline gives CDR1 SNHLY, CDR2 FYNNEI. The CDR3 is made up of 15 amino acids. In DNA, the CDR3 is TGTGCCAGCAGTGAAGCAAGGACAGCTGCCTACGAGCAGTACTTC. It codes for CASSEARTAAYEQYF.

This clone was recorded only once. This chain links TRBV27 with TRBJ2-7; TRBD1 matches at 8 bases. Germline assignment: CDR1 MNHEY and CDR2 SMNVEV (reference sequence). Trimming cost V 5 bases and J 5 bases; bases outside gene matches: 11. The CDR3 covers 15 residues. In DNA, the CDR3 is TGTGCCAGCAGTCTACCCGGACAGGGTCGTAACGAGCAGTACTTC. Translated, it gives CASSLPGQGRNEQYF.

Judged by abundance, this clone is medium-sized. This sequence joins TRBV28 and TRBJ2-1; TRBD2 aligns across 7 bases. Germline lookup yields CDR1 MDHEN and CDR2 SYDVKM. With 5 bases clipped from V and 8 bases from J, the junction kept 12 bases outside the gene matches. This CDR3 comprises 15 residues. The CDR3 DNA follows: TGTGCCAGCAGTCAGTTGGGGGAGGGCGTCGATGAGCAGTTCTTC. Translated: CASSQLGEGVDEQFF.

The chain recombines TRBV18 with TRBJ2-3, with 10 bases lining up with TRBD2. CDR3 length equals 14 residues. Germline V CDR1 and CDR2: KGHSH, LQKENI. Trimming at V came to 6 bases and at J to 4 bases, leaving 4 bases not matched to a gene. The CDR3 loop is CASSPGLAPDTQYF. Here the CDR3 DNA reads TGTGCCAGCTCTCCGGGACTAGCGCCAGATACGCAGTATTTT.

This clone was detected only a few times. The chain couples TRBV10-1 to TRBJ1-2, with 8 bases lining up with TRBD1. CDR3 length: 13 amino acids. J was trimmed by 8 bases and V by 5 bases; bases with no gene match: 7. Per the germline V gene, CDR1 is WNHNN and CDR2 is SYGVQD (reference sequence). The CDR3 region is CASSKDRAKGYTF. CDR3 nucleotide sequence: TGCGCCAGCAGTAAGGACAGGGCAAAGGGCTACACCTTC.

This chain links TRBV27 with TRBJ2-4, with 10 bases that match TRBD1. Trimming cost V 9 bases and J 3 bases; bases outside gene matches: 8. The CDR3 extends over 15 amino acids. Germline CDR1 reads MNHEY; CDR2 reads SMNVEV (reference sequence). CDR3 sequence: CASKTGGKDKNIQYF. Here the CDR3 DNA reads TGTGCCAGTAAGACAGGGGGCAAAGACAAAAACATTCAGTACTTC.

The V call is TRBV29-1, the J call TRBJ2-6, with 8 bases lining up with TRBD2. This CDR3 spans 13 amino acids. Germline CDR1 is SQVTM and CDR2 is ANQGSEA. J was trimmed by 2 bases and V by 8 bases; bases with no gene match: 2. CDR3 sequence: CSSGGAGANVLTF. The CDR3 DNA reads as TGCAGCTCCGGGGGGGCTGGGGCCAACGTCCTGACTTTC.

This chain uses TRBV24-1 with TRBJ2-3; TRBD2 matches at 11 bases. V gave up 4 bases and J gave up 0 bases; unmatched junction bases: 5. CDR1 and CDR2 from the germline V gene are KGHDR and SFDVKD. The CDR3 spans 17 residues. The CDR3 DNA follows: TGTGCCACCAGTGACCCGACTAGCGGGGCCAGCACAGATACGCAGTATTTT. This gives the protein CATSDPTSGASTDTQYF.

The chain joins TRBV4-1 to TRBJ2-1; 7 positions match TRBD2. Germline lookup yields CDR1 MGHRA and CDR2 YSYEKL. The J segment lost 9 bases and the V segment lost 0 bases, leaving 11 bases of the junction unmatched. The CDR3 extends over 16 amino acids. This CDR3 reads CASSQDYQPAGREQFF. CDR3 in DNA: TGCGCCAGCAGCCAAGATTATCAACCAGCGGGGCGTGAGCAGTTCTTC.

The CDR3 nucleotides read TGTGCCACCAGCAGAGACGGGACAGGAGGGAACACTGAAGCTTTCTTT. Protein sequence: CATSRDGTGGNTEAFF. The chain is built from TRBV15 and TRBJ1-1; TRBD1 matches at 8 bases. V shed 0 bases, J shed 1 base, and the junction held 4 bases outside the gene matches. This CDR3 has 16 amino acids. CDR1 and CDR2 (germline): LNHNV, YYDKDF (reference sequence).

The V call is TRBV9, the J call TRBJ1-5, with 7 bases aligning to TRBD1. Germline V gene lookup returns CDR1 SGDLS and CDR2 YYNGEE. The CDR3 has 17 amino acids. V lost 4 bases, J lost 4 bases, and 14 bases stayed unmatched. The CDR3 region is CASSSRDSSWGNQPQHF. DNA for the CDR3: TGTGCCAGCAGCTCACGGGACAGCTCGTGGGGGAATCAGCCCCAGCATTTT.

This chain links TRBV15 with TRBJ1-2; 8 bases align to TRBD1. The CDR3 length is 13 residues. With 4 bases clipped from V and 4 bases from J, the junction kept 2 bases outside the gene matches. From germline, CDR1 is LNHNV and CDR2 YYDKDF (reference sequence). The CDR3 loop reads CATSTTGGYGYTF. The CDR3 DNA reads as TGTGCCACCAGCACCACAGGGGGCTATGGCTACACCTTC. The full variable domain, its missing parts supplied by reference TRBV15 and TRBJ1-2, is DAMVIQNPRYQVTQFGKPVTLSCSQTLNHNVMYWYQQKSSQAPKLLFHYYDKDFNNEADTPDNFQSRRPNTSFCFLDIRSPGLGDTAMYLCATSTTGGYGYTFGSGTRLTVV.

V gene TRBV19 combines with J gene TRBJ1-5; 7 bases match TRBD1. J lost 6 bases, V lost 6 bases, and 8 bases had no gene match. CDR1 is LNHDA, CDR2 SQIVND, per germline (reference sequence). CDR3 length: 14 residues. DNA of the CDR3: TGTGCCAGTAGAGAGGGGGCGCTTGGTCAGCCCCAGCATTTT. Its protein is CASREGALGQPQHF.

The chain's CDR3 is CSASTGEAKNIQYF. The CDR3 DNA reads as TGCAGTGCTAGTACCGGGGAAGCCAAAAACATTCAGTACTTC. The V gene is TRBV20-1, the J gene TRBJ2-4; TRBD2 is a possible D gene (5 bases). This CDR3 spans 14 amino acids. CDR1 is DFQATT and CDR2 is SNEGSKA in the germline V gene (reference sequence). Trimming stripped 3 bases from V and 0 bases from J, with 9 bases between.

J is TRBJ2-1 and V is TRBV24-1; 10 bases line up with TRBD1. Germline CDR1 and CDR2: KGHDR and SFDVKD. Trimming at V came to 4 bases and at J to 7 bases, leaving 3 bases not matched to a gene. The CDR3 covers 14 residues. The CDR3 reads CATSEGQGKNEQFF. In DNA, the CDR3 is TGTGCCACCAGTGAGGGACAGGGGAAAAATGAGCAGTTCTTC.

This chain uses TRBV7-8 with TRBJ2-5, with 8 nucleotides matching TRBD2. The CDR3 covers 18 residues. Germline V gene lookup returns CDR1 SGHVS and CDR2 FQNEAQ. V dropped 1 base and J dropped 2; count of bases not matched to a gene: 12. The CDR3 nucleotides are TGTGCCAGCAGCTTAGTTCCGGGGGGGGTGCGGGTACAAGAGACCCAGTACTTC. Protein: CASSLVPGGVRVQETQYF.

The chain carries TRBV28 and TRBJ1-1, with a tentative D call TRBD1 (5 bases). The CDR3 covers 14 residues. With 3 bases removed from V and 8 bases from J, the gap between germline ends came to 16 bases. In germline, CDR1 is MDHEN, CDR2 SYDVKM. CDR3 sequence reads: CASSFSTGLAEAFF. The CDR3, as DNA: TGTGCCAGCAGTTTTTCGACGGGGCTTGCAGAAGCTTTCTTT.

V and J are TRBV7-2 and TRBJ1-1; D call uncertain. V gave up 5 bases and J gave up 5 bases, with 15 bases separating them. The germline CDR1 and CDR2 sequences are SGHTA and FQGNSA. This CDR3 has 14 residues. The CDR3 DNA reads as TGTGCCAGCAGCGGGTCTGGGAAGCCGACTGAAGCTTTCTTT. Its translation: CASSGSGKPTEAFF.

This clone was seen more than once but under ten times. V is TRBV20-1 and J is TRBJ1-2; no definite D call. Germline assignment: CDR1 DFQATT and CDR2 SNEGSKA (reference sequence). There are 11 residues in the CDR3. V was trimmed by 1 base and J by 2 bases, leaving 2 bases between them. CDR3 residues: CSARVNYGYTF. CDR3 bases: TGCAGTGCTAGAGTGAACTATGGCTACACCTTC.

The rearrangement joins TRBV28 to TRBJ1-6; tentatively, D is TRBD1 (6 bases). Trimming removed 7 bases from V and 9 bases from J, with 13 bases in between. The CDR3 is made up of 13 amino acids. Germline V gene lookup returns CDR1 MDHEN and CDR2 SYDVKM. CDR3 residues: CASTTGSRSPLHF. CDR3 nucleotide sequence: TGTGCCAGCACCACAGGGTCTCGTTCACCCCTCCACTTT.

This clone was recorded once. The rearrangement uses TRBV7-6 and TRBJ1-2; possible D gene TRBD1, 5 bases. V lost 3 bases and J lost 2, with 16 bases in between. The CDR3 has 16 residues. Germline lookup yields CDR1 SGHVS and CDR2 FNYEAQ. The CDR3 sequence is CASSFVSGRVNYGYTF. For the CDR3, the DNA is TGTGCCAGCAGCTTCGTTTCTGGCAGGGTGAACTATGGCTACACCTTC.

This chain connects TRBV7-2 to TRBJ1-1; D is perhaps TRBD1 (6 bases). The CDR3 sequence is 14 residues long. The germline V gene has CDR1 SGHTA and CDR2 FQGNSA. The ends were cut back, 5 bases at V and 1 base at J, with 11 bases in the middle. CDR3 in DNA: TGTGCCAGCAGCCGTCTACAGGGGAACACTGAAGCTTTCTTT. Encoded protein: CASSRLQGNTEAFF.

The rearrangement links TRBV14 to TRBJ2-5; tentatively, D is TRBD1 (6 bases). The CDR3 length is 18 residues. Germline V gene data show CDR1 as SGHDN and CDR2 as FVKESK. With 0 bases removed from V and 0 bases from J, the gap between germline ends came to 17 bases. The CDR3 DNA reads as TGTGCCAGCAGCCAAGATCTGGGGGCAGGGCGGTACCAAGAGACCCAGTACTTC. Translated, it gives CASSQDLGAGRYQETQYF.

The chain has TRBV29-1 and TRBJ1-4; 8 bases align to TRBD1. The CDR3 spans 12 residues. Trimming cost V 7 bases and J 7 bases; bases outside gene matches: 5. Germline V lookup: CDR1 SQVTM, CDR2 ANQGSEA. In nucleotides, the CDR3 is TGCAGCGCTGGGACAGGCCGTGAAAAACTGTTTTTT. This gives the protein CSAGTGREKLFF.